This TCR beta chain is from a study of vaccination and CD4 T cells after COVID-19. About this clonotype itself: Its antigen is undetermined.

Sample treatment: roughly 10-day PBMC culture with coronavirus spike peptide pools or control peptides (ViraFEST assay). Sequencing of cultured CD4+ T cell DNA used the Oncomine TCR Beta short-read assay. Genomic DNA was isolated from cultured CD4+ T cells. TCRdb reprocessed the PCR reads with MiXCR, giving one entry per CDR3 protein. This sample yields 2,500 to 3,500 distinct CDR3 sequences, of which approximately 54% are seen a single time; over 15% belongs to the top ten. Trimming cost V 5 bases and J 0 bases, with 17 bases left between them. This CDR3 contains 16 residues. Per the germline V gene, CDR1 is SNHLY and CDR2 is FYNNEI.

The chain is built from TRBV2 and TRBJ2-7; possible D gene TRBD1, 6 bases. The specimen sequenced was CD4+ T cells from blood, cultured in vitro. This sequence was found in a human donor who had recovered from COVID-19. In DNA, the CDR3 is TGTGCCAGCAGTTTCCACCGGGACAAGAGCTCCTACGAGCAGTACTTC. Translation: CASSFHRDKSSYEQYF.